The 2 T cell receptor beta chains in this list originate from one sample, sequenced in a study of glioma-infiltrating T cells. TCR alpha and beta CDR3 regions were amplified from RNA using iRepertoire nested multiplex PCR. MiXCR, applied by TCRdb to the multiplex PCR reads, yields one record per CDR3 protein. The sample lists about 44,000 distinct CDR3 sequences, 20% to 25% seen once, with almost 6.5% in the top ten. The sample consisted of glioma tissue, nonneoplastic brain tissue, or PBMCs (not recorded which). The receptors were sampled from a human donor with low-grade glioma or glioblastoma, undergoing nonglioma brain surgery, or in good health (not recorded which).

Details on this clonotype: This may be a read error, as it is one base from a much larger clone. The chain links TRBV5-1 to TRBJ2-1; 10 bases line up with TRBD2. Germline V gene data show CDR1 as SGHRS and CDR2 as YFSETQ. This CDR3 comprises 15 residues. CDR3 sequence (DNA): TGCGCCAGCAGCTTGGTATCTAGCGGGGGCAATAAGCAGTTCTTC. Translated, it gives CASSLVSSGGNKQFF.

Many counts were recorded for this clonotype. V usage is TRBV6-1 and J usage is TRBJ2-7; 10 bases map to TRBD1. The CDR3 spans 16 residues. Trimming cost V 6 bases and J 4 bases; bases outside gene matches: 12. The germline V gene encodes CDR1 MNHNS and CDR2 SASEGT. The CDR3 DNA is TGTGCCAGCAGCTCACAGGGACAGGGGTTCGCGTACGAGCAGTACTTC. Its translation is CASSSQGQGFAYEQYF.